This T cell receptor (beta chain) was documented in a study of blood T cell repertoires in COVID-19. Study-wide context: Donors in the United States, Italy and Spain gave samples during acute or convalescent COVID-19. PBMCs, B-cell-depleted T cells, or T cells were the source of the cDNA or gDNA that made up the material.

CDR3 size: 15 residues. V trimming: 1 base; J trimming: 7 bases; junction bases outside the gene matches: 7. Germline CDR1 SGHTA, CDR2 FQGNSA. As handled by the study authors: By means of reference gene primer amplification, nucleated cell counts were estimated. The assay was immunoSEQ multiplex PCR, and TCRdb's table has in-frame clones only and misses some. Clonal size and the V and J genes are those of that table, whereas D and trimming came from the DNA. This sample has about 280,000 clones, with roughly 91% found just once. This chain joins TRBV7-2 and TRBJ2-1, with 7 bases fitting TRBD2. Source material: peripheral blood. This sequence originates from a man aged 40-55 years with acute or convalescent COVID-19. CDR3 in amino acids: CASSLVLLAANEQFF. The DNA for the CDR3 is TGTGCCAGCAGCTTAGTTCTCCTAGCGGCAAATGAGCAGTTCTTC.